This entry features one T cell receptor (beta chain) sequence. The record originates from a study of Graves' ophthalmopathy and Graves' hyperthyroidism. Unmatched junction bases numbered 13, after V lost 1 base and J lost 7 bases. This CDR3 region has 15 residues. Germline V gives CDR1 SQVTM, CDR2 ANQGSEA. RNA transcripts served as template for amplifying TCR beta CDR3 sequences. The first-round RT-PCR employed HTBI primers together with the Qiagen OneStep RT-PCR kit. A multiplex PCR was then performed as the second round. Each CDR3 protein gets one entry after TCRdb re-called the multiplex PCR reads with MiXCR. The sample holds around 670,000 distinct CDR3 sequences, 35% to 50% seen once. Donors with ophthalmopathy: moderate-to-severe activity, CAS ≥3, NOSPECS ≥4, duration under 3 months.

The chain joins TRBV29-1 to TRBJ2-7; 7 positions agree with TRBD2. The specimen was peripheral blood. The origin of this receptor is an adult man with Graves' ophthalmopathy. CDR3 coding DNA: TGCAGCGTTGAAGCAGGGTGGGGAGGGACTGAAGAGCAGTACTTC. Translation gives CSVEAGWGGTEEQYF.